Below are 5 T cell receptor beta chains sequenced from a single sample in a study of T cells in Graves' hyperthyroidism and ophthalmopathy. Researchers amplified the TCR beta CDR3 regions from RNA transcripts. The primer set for the first-round RT-PCR of the TCR CDR3 was HTBI. TCRdb redid the calling of the multiplex PCR reads with MiXCR, one entry per CDR3 protein. The profile shows around 520,000 distinct CDR3 sequences, roughly a quarter of them singletons. The sample taken for sequencing was blood. Source of these receptors: a woman aged 25 to 45 with Graves' ophthalmopathy.

This clonotype showed up just a few times. The chain joins TRBV28 to TRBJ2-7; D is unclear. V was trimmed by 2 bases and J by 3 bases, leaving 14 bases between them. The CDR3 spans 15 residues. Germline loops: CDR1 MDHEN, CDR2 SYDVKM. CDR3 amino acids: CASSLLSARYYEQYF. The CDR3 DNA reads as TGTGCCAGCAGTTTACTCTCCGCCAGATACTACGAGCAGTACTTC. Filled out from reference TRBV28 and TRBJ2-7, the complete variable domain reads DVKVTQSSRYLVKRTGEKVFLECVQDMDHENMFWYRQDPGLGLRLIYFSYDVKMKEKGDIPEGYSVSREKKERFSLILESASTNQTSMYLCASSLLSARYYEQYFGPGTRLTVT.

Ten or more counts support this clonotype. The V call is TRBV19, the J call TRBJ1-1, with D possibly matching TRBD1 (5 bases). This CDR3 contains 13 residues. V was clipped by 1 base and J by 7 bases, with 10 bases between them. The germline gives CDR1 LNHDA, CDR2 SQIVND (reference sequence). In DNA form, the CDR3 reads TGTGCCAGTAGTATAGTCGGGGCGGGTGAAGCTTTCTTT. It is translated as CASSIVGAGEAFF.

The table lists this clonotype with many counts. The rearrangement links TRBV5-1 to TRBJ1-1; D gene ambiguous. The CDR3 spans 13 residues. V shed 5 bases and J shed 1 base, with 9 bases lying between them. The germline gives CDR1 SGHRS, CDR2 YFSETQ. This CDR3 is CASRPSQNTEAFF. Here the CDR3 DNA reads TGCGCCAGCAGGCCCAGCCAGAACACTGAAGCTTTCTTT.

This clonotype has a count of ten or more. The J gene is TRBJ2-7, the V gene TRBV19; 10 bases align to TRBD2. J lost 3 bases, V lost 3 bases, and 5 bases had no gene match. CDR1 is LNHDA and CDR2 is SQIVND in the germline V gene (reference sequence). This CDR3 spans 15 amino acids. CDR3 sequence reads: CASSITSGVFYEQYF. For the CDR3, the DNA is TGTGCCAGTAGTATTACTAGCGGGGTTTTCTACGAGCAGTACTTC.

This clonotype was seen repeatedly, ten times or more. The J gene is TRBJ2-2, the V gene TRBV2, with 10 bases lining up with TRBD2. After removal of 5 bases from V and 10 bases from J, the junction contained 7 bases not matched to a gene. The CDR3 length is 14 residues. Germline assignment: CDR1 SNHLY and CDR2 FYNNEI. CDR3 in DNA: TGTGCCAGCAGTCAAAGCGGGGGGGCCGTGGAGCTGTTTTTT. Translation: CASSQSGGAVELFF.